One T cell receptor beta chain is described in this entry. Only Caucasian adults living in Nashville, Tennessee made up the donor group. The record originates from a study of shared clonotypes between healthy human individuals. Study-level background: There were three CD4 naive, three CD4 memory, two CD8 naive and one CD8 memory plates per donor.

This CDR3 has 16 residues. The germline CDR1 and CDR2 sequences are SGHRS and YFSETQ. The V end lost 0 bases, the J end lost 0 bases, and 10 bases lay between the germline ends. The data were produced by immunoSEQ multiplex PCR, yet TCRdb's version contains in-frame clones alone and is incomplete. The table includes over a million clones, around 82% detected once. This clonotype was sampled from a man between 18 and 35 years old in good health. Some clones in this sample may be carry-over from other donors' samples. The chain recombines TRBV5-1 with TRBJ1-3; D possibly corresponds to TRBD1 (6 bases). Input material: memory CD4+ T cells from PBMCs. Subset given: CD45RA-negative fraction. This chain's CDR3 is CASSLAGVASGNTIYF. CDR3 nucleotides: TGCGCCAGCAGCTTGGCAGGGGTAGCCTCTGGAAACACCATATATTTT. Based on the CDR3 plus reference TRBV5-1 and TRBJ1-3, the full variable domain is KAGVTQTPRYLIKTRGQQVTLSCSPISGHRSVSWYQQTPGQGLQFLFEYFSETQRNKGNFPGRFSGRQFSNSRSEMNVSTLELGDSALYLCASSLAGVASGNTIYFGEGSWLTVV.